These 26 T cell receptor beta chains originate from one sample sequenced in a study of blood T cell repertoires in COVID-19. TCRdb keeps only in-frame clones here, not all; method: immunoSEQ multiplex PCR. The sample has roughly 140,000 clones, approximately 85% seen once. The sequencing input was peripheral blood. The receptors derive from a man between 45 and 60 years old with acute or convalescent COVID-19.

The gene calls are TRBV5-4 and TRBJ2-3, with TRBD2 matching over 9 bases. Germline values: CDR1 SGHNT, CDR2 YYREEE (reference sequence). This CDR3 is 16 amino acids long. V was pared by 1 base and J by 1 base, with 4 bases of the junction left unmatched. The CDR3 spells CASSLPRGGGTDTQYF. For the CDR3, the DNA is TGTGCCAGCAGCTTGCCCCGCGGGGGGGGCACAGATACGCAGTATTTT. Drawing the rest from reference TRBV5-4 and TRBJ2-3, the complete variable domain is ETGVTQSPTHLIKTRGQQVTLRCSSQSGHNTVSWYQQALGQGPQFIFQYYREEENGRGNFPPRFSGLQFPNYSSELNVNALELDDSALYLCASSLPRGGGTDTQYFGPGTRLTVL.

This clone came up a few times. The rearrangement uses TRBV12-3 or TRBV12-4 and TRBJ2-3, with 7 bases lining up with TRBD1. V lost 8 bases and J lost 3; bases outside the gene matches: 2. CDR3 length: 12 amino acids. The CDR3 region is CASGGQTDTQYF. Here the CDR3 DNA reads TGTGCCAGCGGGGGACAGACAGATACGCAGTATTTT.

This clone has a single count. This rearrangement joins TRBV5-1 to TRBJ1-2; possibly TRBD1 for D (5 bases). V was cut by 0 bases and J by 0 bases, with 15 bases left in between. The CDR3 contains 17 residues. Germline V gene sequence: CDR1 SGHRS, CDR2 YFSETQ. CDR3 amino acids: CASSLGGGGPANYGYTF. For the CDR3, the DNA is TGCGCCAGCAGCTTGGGGGGGGGAGGGCCCGCTAACTATGGCTACACCTTC.

This clone appeared a single time. This chain connects TRBV10-3 to TRBJ1-1, with 10 bases aligning to TRBD1. From germline, CDR1 is ENHRY and CDR2 SYGVKD. V shed 6 bases, J shed 3 bases, and the junction held 7 bases outside the gene matches. The CDR3 extends over 15 amino acids. CDR3 sequence reads: CAIRKLDRGDTEAFF. The CDR3 nucleotides read TGTGCCATCAGGAAATTGGACAGGGGGGACACTGAAGCTTTCTTT.

V is TRBV5-4 and J is TRBJ1-4; tentative D call: TRBD1 (5 bases). V was clipped by 5 bases and J by 5 bases, with 13 bases between them. CDR1 is SGHNT, CDR2 YYREEE, per germline (reference sequence). This CDR3 has 14 residues. DNA of the CDR3: TGTGCCAGCAGACCTGGGGGGGACAATGAAAAACTGTTTTTT. It is translated as CASRPGGDNEKLFF.

The V gene is TRBV6-5, the J gene TRBJ2-3, with 7 nucleotides matching TRBD2. V gave up 4 bases and J gave up 2 bases; unmatched junction bases: 9. CDR3 length: 16 amino acids. The V gene's germline CDR1 is MNHEY and CDR2 SVGAGI. The CDR3 nucleotides are TGTGCCAGCAGTTTAAACCGGGGGGACCCCACAGATACGCAGTATTTT. Amino acids: CASSLNRGDPTDTQYF.

J is TRBJ2-1 and V is TRBV11-3; 9 bases fit TRBD2. The CDR3 spans 15 residues. Germline V CDR1 and CDR2: SGHNT, YENEEA. V shed 3 bases and J 2 bases; nucleotides not matched to a gene: 2. This CDR3 reads CASSFLAGAYNEQFF. The CDR3 bases are TGTGCCAGCAGCTTCTTAGCGGGAGCCTACAATGAGCAGTTCTTC. Using reference TRBV11-3 and TRBJ2-1 for the parts outside the CDR3, the full variable domain is EAGVVQSPRYKIIEKKQPVAFWCNPISGHNTLYWYLQNLGQGPELLIRYENEEAVDDSQLPKDRFSAERLKGVDSTLKIQPAELGDSAVYLCASSFLAGAYNEQFFGPGTRLTVL.

The V and J genes are TRBV5-1 and TRBJ2-2; D perhaps matches TRBD1 (6 bases). The ends were cut back, 2 bases at V and 4 bases at J, with 12 bases in the middle. Germline CDR1 reads SGHRS; CDR2 reads YFSETQ. The CDR3 spans 15 residues. The CDR3 DNA is TGCGCCAGCAGCTTAGGGACATCGGCCACCGGGGAGCTGTTTTTT. Translating gives CASSLGTSATGELFF.

The V call is TRBV5-4, the J call TRBJ2-7; 9 nucleotides agree with TRBD1. The CDR3 is 14 amino acids. Trimming cost V 4 bases and J 7 bases; bases outside gene matches: 9. Per the germline V gene, CDR1 is SGHNT and CDR2 is YYREEE (reference sequence). CDR3 amino acids: CASSPGGQGWEQYF. The CDR3 DNA follows: TGTGCCAGCAGCCCGGGCGGACAGGGGTGGGAGCAGTACTTC.

This clone has only a few counts. The rearrangement links TRBV5-6 to TRBJ1-5; TRBD1 matches at 7 bases. CDR1 and CDR2 (germline): SGHDT, YYEEEE. V lost 1 base and J lost 3; bases outside the gene matches: 10. The CDR3 runs 17 residues. The CDR3 protein is CASSLRGGGKVNQPQHF. CDR3 bases: TGTGCCAGCAGCTTGAGAGGAGGGGGCAAGGTCAATCAGCCCCAGCATTTT. The full variable domain, in which reference TRBV5-6 and TRBJ1-5 provide the parts outside the CDR3, is DAGVTQSPTHLIKTRGQQVTLRCSPKSGHDTVSWYQQALGQGPQFIFQYYEEEERQRGNFPDRFSGHQFPNYSSELNVNALLLGDSALYLCASSLRGGGKVNQPQHFGDGTRLSIL.

The chain links TRBV28 to TRBJ1-2; D remains unclear. This CDR3 is built from 12 residues. V lost 2 bases and J 3 bases, leaving 4 bases between the germline ends. CDR1 is MDHEN, CDR2 SYDVKM, per germline. The CDR3 nucleotides are TGTGCCAGCAGTTTAGGGCACTATGGCTACACCTTC. It codes for CASSLGHYGYTF.

The DNA for the CDR3 is TGTGCCAGCAATGAACTAAGCTCCTACGAGCAGTACTTC. Translating gives CASNELSSYEQYF. The chain has TRBV6-4 and TRBJ2-7, with D unclear. CDR3 length: 13 residues. Trimming took 7 bases from V and 0 from J, leaving 10 bases between them. CDR1 and CDR2 (germline): MRHNA, SNTAGT.

This chain uses TRBV7-9 with TRBJ1-4, with D uncertain. Trimming removed 5 bases from V and 3 bases from J, with 10 bases in between. Germline V gene lookup returns CDR1 SEHNR and CDR2 FQNEAQ (reference sequence). The CDR3 is made up of 14 amino acids. The CDR3 DNA sequence: TGTGCCAGCAGCCCGACACCATCTAATGAAAAACTGTTTTTT. Translation gives CASSPTPSNEKLFF.

The chain employs TRBV6-5 and TRBJ1-1, with TRBD1 matching 10 bases. The germline V gene encodes CDR1 MNHEY and CDR2 SVGAGI. The CDR3 loop spans 13 amino acids. V trimming: 6 bases; J trimming: 11 bases; junction bases outside the gene matches: 9. CDR3 region: CASRPPGQGSAFF. Here the CDR3 DNA reads TGTGCCAGCAGGCCTCCGGGACAGGGGTCGGCTTTCTTT.

This sequence joins TRBV7-6 and TRBJ2-2; 8 nucleotides match TRBD1. The trim removed 5 bases at V and 1 base at J, leaving 3 bases unmatched. Germline CDR1 SGHVS, CDR2 FNYEAQ. This CDR3 contains 15 residues. The CDR3 loop reads CASSPGTGNTGELFF. The CDR3 DNA follows: TGTGCCAGCAGCCCGGGGACAGGGAACACCGGGGAGCTGTTTTTT.

The chain carries TRBV7-9 and TRBJ2-3, with TRBD2 matching 7 bases. Looked up from germline, CDR1 is SEHNR and CDR2 is FQNEAQ (reference sequence). The CDR3 runs 14 residues. J lost 2 bases, V lost 5 bases, and 4 bases had no gene match. The CDR3 DNA reads TGTGCCAGCAGCCCGGGGACTAACACAGATACGCAGTATTTT. This codes for CASSPGTNTDTQYF. The whole variable domain, remainder taken from reference TRBV7-9 and TRBJ2-3, is DTGVSQNPRHKITKRGQNVTFRCDPISEHNRLYWYRQTLGQGPEFLTYFQNEAQLEKSRLLSDRFSAERPKGSFSTLEIQRTEQGDSAMYLCASSPGTNTDTQYFGPGTRLTVL.

The chain uses TRBV9 and TRBJ1-1, with D unresolved. The CDR3 consists of 15 residues. V lost 4 bases and J lost 5, with 18 bases in between. Germline loops: CDR1 SGDLS, CDR2 YYNGEE. The CDR3 is CASSPKAARVTEAFF. The CDR3 nucleotides are TGTGCCAGCAGCCCCAAGGCAGCGAGGGTGACTGAAGCTTTCTTT.

This chain connects TRBV6-1 to TRBJ1-5, with D possibly matching TRBD1 (6 bases). The CDR3 covers 17 residues. Trimming cost V 1 base and J 5 bases, with 18 bases left between them. Germline assignment: CDR1 MNHNS and CDR2 SASEGT. The DNA for the CDR3 is TGTGCCAGCAGTGAAGATCCAGGGGCTAGGGGTTATCAGCCCCAGCATTTT. Protein product: CASSEDPGARGYQPQHF.

This clone was detected once. V is TRBV5-1 and J is TRBJ2-5; 7 bases are a match to TRBD2. Germline CDR1 SGHRS, CDR2 YFSETQ. The CDR3 loop spans 17 amino acids. With V trimmed by 0 bases and J by 3 bases, 11 bases remained unmatched. The DNA of the CDR3 is TGCGCCAGCAGCTTGGGTATCCGGCGGGGGATGAAAGAGACCCAGTACTTC. Residues: CASSLGIRRGMKETQYF.

The chain joins TRBV10-1 to TRBJ1-1; D uncertain. Germline V gene sequence: CDR1 WNHNN, CDR2 SYGVQD (reference sequence). This CDR3 comprises 11 residues. The V end was cut by 4 bases, the J end by 8 bases, with 8 bases between. The DNA of the CDR3 is TGCGCCAGCAGTGCTGGGAGCGAAGCTTTCTTT. It encodes CASSAGSEAFF.

The gene calls are TRBV6-1 and TRBJ1-4; no clear D. The CDR3 is made up of 15 amino acids. The V gene lost 2 bases and the J gene lost 10 bases, with 17 bases spanning the gap. In germline, CDR1 is MNHNS, CDR2 SASEGT. The CDR3 coding sequence is TGTGCCAGCAGTGAAATCGCCGGTGCCTATGGAAAACTGTTTTTT. Amino acids: CASSEIAGAYGKLFF.

This sequence joins TRBV2 and TRBJ2-7, with a weak D call TRBD1 (5 bases). This CDR3 is built from 13 residues. Trimming took off 6 bases at V and 5 bases at J, with 14 bases between the two ends. CDR1 is SNHLY and CDR2 is FYNNEI in the germline V gene. The CDR3 here is CASRQGRSDEQYF. The CDR3 DNA is TGTGCCAGCAGGCAGGGAAGGTCGGACGAGCAGTACTTC.

CDR3 in amino acids: CASSLVWVQGTYNEQFF. The DNA of the CDR3 is TGTGCCAGCAGTTTAGTCTGGGTGCAGGGGACCTACAATGAGCAGTTCTTC. The V call is TRBV27, the J call TRBJ2-1; D might be TRBD1 (6 bases). V shed 2 bases and J shed 2 bases, with 16 bases lying between them. Germline V gene lookup returns CDR1 MNHEY and CDR2 SMNVEV (reference sequence). The CDR3 runs to 17 residues.

The rearrangement uses TRBV12-3 or TRBV12-4 and TRBJ1-2; D is undetermined. CDR3 length equals 11 residues. Trimming took 3 bases from V and 8 from J, leaving 7 bases between them. CDR3 sequence: CASSFLQGYTF. The CDR3 nucleotides read TGTGCCAGCAGTTTTTTGCAGGGCTACACCTTC.

V gene TRBV14 combines with J gene TRBJ1-6, with unresolved D. The germline V gene has CDR1 SGHDN and CDR2 FVKESK. Trimming left V 1 base short and J 10 bases short, with 8 bases between. The CDR3 contains 13 residues. The CDR3 nucleotides are TGTGCCAGCAGCCAAGGGAGGAGGTCACCCCTCCACTTT. As protein: CASSQGRRSPLHF.

This rearrangement joins TRBV18 to TRBJ2-1; possibly TRBD1 for D (6 bases). Germline values: CDR1 KGHSH, CDR2 LQKENI. CDR3 length equals 16 residues. V lost 3 bases and J 6 bases, leaving 18 bases between the germline ends. The CDR3 here is CASSPSSDSRGNEQFF. The CDR3 DNA is TGTGCCAGCTCACCTTCTTCGGACAGCCGCGGCAATGAGCAGTTCTTC.